This T cell receptor beta chain was observed in a study of blood T cell repertoires in COVID-19. Study information: COVID-19 samples, acute and convalescent, were from the United States, Italy and Spain.

Trimming took 1 base from V and 1 from J, leaving 10 bases between them. The CDR3 extends over 15 amino acids. Germline V gene sequence: CDR1 LNHDA, CDR2 SQIVND (reference sequence). Methods used by the authors: Counts of nucleated cells, estimated from reference gene primer amplification, were obtained. TCRdb keeps only in-frame clones here, not all; method: immunoSEQ multiplex PCR. The V and J calls and clone size come from that table; D and trimming were worked out from the DNA. The sample holds about 190,000 clones, under 90% seen once. This receptor was obtained from a man between 60 and 75 years old with acute or convalescent COVID-19. This sequence joins TRBV19 and TRBJ1-2; the D gene is possibly TRBD1 (5 bases). The sample was peripheral blood. CDR3 amino acids: CASSIGQNLNYGYTF. The CDR3 nucleotides read TGTGCCAGTAGTATAGGACAGAACCTTAACTATGGCTACACCTTC.